These 9 T cell receptor beta chains were all obtained from the same sample, sequenced in a study of blood T cell repertoires in COVID-19. Assay used: immunoSEQ multiplex PCR; TCRdb lists only in-frame clones, some missing. This table has under 350,000 clones, 86% appearing once. Sequencing was carried out using PBMCs or T cells enriched from blood (not recorded which). The receptors originated from a woman aged 40 to 50 with acute COVID-19.

CDR3 nucleotide sequence: TGTGCCAGCAGCCAAGACCCTAGCGGGGCAAATGAGCAGTTCTTC. It is translated as CASSQDPSGANEQFF. This sequence joins TRBV3-1 (or the pseudogene TRBV3-2) and TRBJ2-1; 9 bases line up with TRBD2. V gave up 0 bases and J gave up 7 bases; unmatched junction bases: 4. The CDR3 is 15 residues long. CDR1 is LGHDT and CDR2 is YNNKEL in the germline V gene (reference sequence).

The chain joins TRBV19 to TRBJ2-1, with 7 nucleotides matching TRBD2. The CDR3 totals 17 residues. In germline, CDR1 is LNHDA, CDR2 SQIVND (reference sequence). V was pared by 0 bases and J by 6 bases, with 11 bases of the junction left unmatched. The CDR3 here is CASSIETSLLFANEQFF. The DNA of the CDR3 is TGTGCCAGTAGTATAGAGACTAGCCTGCTCTTCGCCAATGAGCAGTTCTTC. The complete variable domain, with remaining parts taken from reference TRBV19 and TRBJ2-1, reads DGGITQSPKYLFRKEGQNVTLSCEQNLNHDAMYWYRQDPGQGLRLIYYSQIVNDFQKGDIAEGYSVSREKKESFPLTVTSAQKNPTAFYLCASSIETSLLFANEQFFGPGTRLTVL.

This clone appeared a single time. The chain combines TRBV6-5 with TRBJ2-3, with D perhaps matching TRBD2 (5 bases). The CDR3 covers 13 residues. The V gene lost 4 bases and the J gene lost 4 bases, with 9 bases spanning the gap. Germline CDR1 is MNHEY and CDR2 is SVGAGI. The DNA for the CDR3 is TGTGCCAGCAGTTGGCGAGGGTCAGATACGCAGTATTTT. It is translated as CASSWRGSDTQYF.

This clone occurred a few times. The chain joins TRBV7-9 to TRBJ1-1; D is unresolved. The length of the CDR3 is 13 residues. V was trimmed by 2 bases and J by 1 base, leaving 5 bases between them. Germline CDR1 SEHNR, CDR2 FQNEAQ (reference sequence). CDR3 sequence: CASSLPGNTEAFF. CDR3 in DNA: TGTGCCAGCAGCTTACCGGGGAACACTGAAGCTTTCTTT.

CDR3 coding DNA: TGTGCCAGCAGCCCAGGGACTAGCTCCGAGCAGTACTTC. Translated: CASSPGTSSEQYF. This rearrangement joins TRBV7-3 to TRBJ2-7, with 9 bases identical to TRBD2. This CDR3 spans 13 amino acids. Trimming cost V 5 bases and J 6 bases; bases outside gene matches: 5. Germline V lookup: CDR1 SGHTA, CDR2 FQGTGA.

The J gene is TRBJ2-5, the V gene TRBV3-1 (or the pseudogene TRBV3-2), with 9 bases fitting TRBD2. CDR1 LGHDT and CDR2 YNNKEL come from the germline V gene (reference sequence). This CDR3 is built from 15 residues. The V gene end was trimmed by 5 bases and the J gene end by 9 bases; junction bases not matched to a gene: 13. The CDR3: CASSGWRGGLGAQYF. Here the CDR3 DNA reads TGTGCCAGCAGCGGTTGGCGGGGGGGCCTCGGGGCCCAGTACTTC.

The V gene is TRBV20-1, the J gene TRBJ2-5; D gene uncertain. The CDR3 contains 10 residues. V was shortened by 4 bases and J by 3 bases, with 3 bases between the two germline ends. Germline CDR1 and CDR2: DFQATT and SNEGSKA (reference sequence). The CDR3 DNA reads as TGCAGTGCTATAAAAGAGACCCAGTACTTC. Translation gives CSAIKETQYF.

This sequence joins TRBV6-5 and TRBJ2-2, with D hard to call. CDR1 and CDR2 (germline): MNHEY, SVGAGI. The V end was cut by 6 bases, the J end by 1 base, with 9 bases between. The CDR3 runs 14 residues. The CDR3 sequence is CASRKYRNTGELFF. CDR3 nucleotide sequence: TGTGCCAGCAGAAAATACAGGAACACCGGGGAGCTGTTTTTT.

The V and J genes are TRBV3-1 (or the pseudogene TRBV3-2) and TRBJ2-3; a possible D gene is TRBD2 (5 bases). Per germline, CDR1 LGHDT and CDR2 YNNKEL (reference sequence). The V and J ends lost 1 base and 0 bases respectively, with 11 bases between them. This CDR3 region has 16 residues. The CDR3 DNA reads TGTGCCAGCAGCCAAGGGCTAGCAAGAAGCACAGATACGCAGTATTTT. Protein sequence: CASSQGLARSTDTQYF.